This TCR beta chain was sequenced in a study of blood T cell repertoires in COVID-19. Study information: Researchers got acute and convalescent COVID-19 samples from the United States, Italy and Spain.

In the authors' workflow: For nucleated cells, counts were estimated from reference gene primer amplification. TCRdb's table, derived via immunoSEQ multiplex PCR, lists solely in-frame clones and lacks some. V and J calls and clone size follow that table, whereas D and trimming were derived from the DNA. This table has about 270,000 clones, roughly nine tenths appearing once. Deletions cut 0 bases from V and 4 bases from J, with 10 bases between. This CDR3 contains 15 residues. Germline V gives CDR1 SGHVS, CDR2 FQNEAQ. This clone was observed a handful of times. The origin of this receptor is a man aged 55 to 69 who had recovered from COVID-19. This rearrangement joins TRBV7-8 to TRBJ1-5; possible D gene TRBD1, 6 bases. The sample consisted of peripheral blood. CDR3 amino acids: CASSLAGGANQPQHF. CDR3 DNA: TGTGCCAGCAGCTTAGCGGGGGGGGCGAATCAGCCCCAGCATTTT.